A single sample is the source of the 29 T cell receptor beta chains below, sequenced in a study of blood T cell repertoires in COVID-19. Some clones are missing from TCRdb's copy, which holds only in-frame ones; the method was immunoSEQ multiplex PCR. In the table there are over 250,000 clones, 86% of which are singletons. What was sequenced was peripheral blood. These receptors were taken from a man in his forties who had recovered from COVID-19.

J is TRBJ1-2 and V is TRBV6-5, with TRBD1 matching over 11 bases. This CDR3 region has 15 residues. V lost 6 bases and J lost 4; bases outside the gene matches: 7. Germline CDR1 and CDR2: MNHEY and SVGAGI. The CDR3, as DNA: TGTGCCAGCAGGACCGGGACAGGGGGTCGCTATGGCTACACCTTC. The encoded protein is CASRTGTGGRYGYTF.

The chain has TRBV27 and TRBJ2-7, with 7 bases that match TRBD2. This CDR3 is built from 15 residues. CDR1 is MNHEY, CDR2 SMNVEV, per germline (reference sequence). The J segment lost 0 bases and the V segment lost 2 bases, leaving 4 bases of the junction unmatched. Here the CDR3 DNA reads TGTGCCAGCAGTTTAAGGCGGGGGTCCTCCTACGAGCAGTACTTC. It is translated as CASSLRRGSSYEQYF.

This sequence joins TRBV9 and TRBJ2-7, with 9 positions matching TRBD1. This CDR3 has 15 residues. Germline V lookup: CDR1 SGDLS, CDR2 YYNGEE. The trim removed 4 bases at V and 2 bases at J, leaving 7 bases unmatched. Here the CDR3 DNA reads TGTGCCAGCAGCTATGGGACAGGGTACCCCTACGAGCAGTACTTC. This encodes CASSYGTGYPYEQYF.

The CDR3 DNA sequence: TGTGCCAGCAGTCAAAACAGGGGGAAGACTGAAGCTTTCTTT. As protein: CASSQNRGKTEAFF. The V call is TRBV6-5, the J call TRBJ1-1; TRBD1 agrees at 8 bases. V lost 5 bases, J lost 5 bases, and 7 bases stayed unmatched. This CDR3 has 14 residues. The V gene's germline CDR1 is MNHEY and CDR2 SVGAGI.

The gene calls are TRBV4-2 and TRBJ2-7, with D unclear. Germline CDR1 LGHNA, CDR2 YNFKEQ. CDR3 size: 14 residues. V dropped 4 bases and J dropped 3 bases, with 13 bases sitting between them. CDR3 DNA: TGTGCCAGCAGCCCCACTCCAAACCACTACGAGCAGTACTTC. It specifies CASSPTPNHYEQYF.

This chain uses TRBV6-5 with TRBJ2-1, with a possible D match to TRBD1 (6 bases). The CDR3 sequence is 12 residues long. The germline V and J ends were trimmed by 7 bases and 9 bases, with 13 bases remaining between them. CDR1 is MNHEY and CDR2 is SVGAGI in the germline V gene. The DNA for the CDR3 is TGTGCCAGCAATAACAGGGAACGTGAGCAGTTCTTC. This codes for CASNNREREQFF.

The chain links TRBV7-9 to TRBJ2-3; perhaps TRBD1 as D (6 bases). This CDR3 is built from 14 residues. Germline V CDR1 and CDR2: SEHNR, FQNEAQ (reference sequence). The ends were cut back, 2 bases at V and 6 bases at J, with 12 bases in the middle. CDR3 in amino acids: CASSLWDTEDTQYF. DNA of the CDR3: TGTGCCAGCAGCTTATGGGACACAGAGGATACGCAGTATTTT.

The V call is TRBV6-6, the J call TRBJ1-2; 8 bases match TRBD1. Germline-derived CDR1 and CDR2 are MNHNY and SVGAGI (reference sequence). The trim removed 6 bases at V and 0 bases at J, leaving 12 bases unmatched. CDR3 length: 17 amino acids. CDR3 sequence reads: CASSRSIQGASNYGYTF. The DNA for the CDR3 is TGTGCCAGCAGCCGATCGATCCAGGGGGCGTCTAACTATGGCTACACCTTC.

This rearrangement joins TRBV19 to TRBJ1-1; a possible D gene is TRBD1 (5 bases). This CDR3 comprises 13 residues. Between the trimmed V and J ends, which lost 6 bases and 3 bases, there was a span of 11 bases. The germline gives CDR1 LNHDA, CDR2 SQIVND (reference sequence). CDR3 coding DNA: TGTGCCAGTAGCTCGACAGCCTACACTGAAGCTTTCTTT. The encoded protein is CASSSTAYTEAFF.

The chain carries TRBV5-4 and TRBJ2-1; a possible D gene is TRBD2 (7 bases). The CDR3 loop spans 18 amino acids. Germline V gene data show CDR1 as SGHNT and CDR2 as YYREEE (reference sequence). V gave up 2 bases and J gave up 7 bases, with 25 bases separating them. The CDR3 is CASSFGGLAGPTRNEQFF. CDR3 nucleotides: TGTGCCAGCAGCTTCGGGGGGCTTGCGGGCCCCACGAGGAATGAGCAGTTCTTC.

The chain recombines TRBV12-5 with TRBJ2-7; TRBD1 might be the D (5 bases). Germline CDR1 and CDR2: LGHNT and FRNRAP. The CDR3 totals 15 residues. V was shortened by 2 bases and J by 4 bases, with 15 bases between the two germline ends. Here the CDR3 DNA reads TGTGCTAGTGGTTTGCCTACAGGCCCTCCTTACGAGCAGTACTTC. Translating gives CASGLPTGPPYEQYF.

The chain recombines TRBV27 with TRBJ2-7, with a possible D match to TRBD1 (6 bases). V shed 5 bases and J shed 1 base, with 21 bases lying between them. Germline V gene sequence: CDR1 MNHEY, CDR2 SMNVEV (reference sequence). There are 17 residues in the CDR3. Here the CDR3 reads CASSLGQGPVRSYEQYF. The CDR3 region has the DNA TGTGCCAGCAGTCTTGGGCAGGGGCCGGTTAGGTCCTACGAGCAGTACTTC.

The chain combines TRBV4-2 with TRBJ1-3; D perhaps matches TRBD1 (5 bases). The V and J ends lost 1 base and 2 bases respectively, with 18 bases between them. This CDR3 comprises 18 residues. The germline gives CDR1 LGHNA, CDR2 YNFKEQ. CDR3 residues: CASSQALFWGVTGNTIYF. The CDR3 nucleotides are TGTGCCAGCAGCCAAGCTCTCTTCTGGGGGGTAACTGGAAACACCATATATTTT.

V and J are TRBV7-9 and TRBJ2-3; 9 bases are a match to TRBD2. V lost 2 bases and J lost 1; bases outside the gene matches: 10. The CDR3 extends over 18 amino acids. Germline CDR1 is SEHNR and CDR2 is FQNEAQ (reference sequence). The CDR3 reads CASSLRSGGLTRTDTQYF. The DNA of the CDR3 is TGTGCCAGCAGCTTAAGGAGCGGGGGGCTGACACGCACAGATACGCAGTATTTT.

The chain is built from TRBV9 and TRBJ1-5; maybe TRBD1 (5 bases). Germline V gene lookup returns CDR1 SGDLS and CDR2 YYNGEE. CDR3 length: 15 amino acids. The germline V and J ends were trimmed by 4 bases and 6 bases, with 17 bases remaining between them. This CDR3 is CASSQGAQGLQPQHF. The CDR3 DNA reads TGTGCCAGCAGCCAAGGGGCCCAGGGCCTTCAGCCCCAGCATTTT.

The chain employs TRBV5-6 and TRBJ2-1; D gene uncertain. The CDR3 is 13 amino acids. Germline V CDR1 and CDR2: SGHDT, YYEEEE. V lost 0 bases and J lost 3, with 4 bases in between. CDR3 sequence: CASSLDSYNEQFF. Here the CDR3 DNA reads TGTGCCAGCAGCTTGGACAGCTACAATGAGCAGTTCTTC.

The CDR3 region is CAWRGGGGRGSTEAFF. The CDR3 DNA is TGTGCCTGGAGGGGAGGCGGCGGGAGGGGGAGCACTGAAGCTTTCTTT. V usage is TRBV30 and J usage is TRBJ1-1; possible D gene TRBD1, 6 bases. CDR3 length: 16 residues. Germline assignment: CDR1 GTSNPN and CDR2 SVGIG (reference sequence). Trimming pared 3 bases from V and 4 bases from J, leaving 21 bases between.

This clone was seen once. V usage is TRBV11-2 and J usage is TRBJ2-7, with TRBD2 matching 13 bases. Germline values: CDR1 SGHAT, CDR2 FQNNGV. CDR3 length: 17 amino acids. After removal of 5 bases from V and 2 bases from J, the junction contained 9 bases not matched to a gene. The chain's CDR3 is CASSPWTSGGPAYEQYF. CDR3 sequence (DNA): TGTGCCAGCAGCCCCTGGACTAGCGGGGGACCCGCCTACGAGCAGTACTTC.

The rearrangement uses TRBV4-3 and TRBJ1-4; perhaps TRBD1 as D (5 bases). The CDR3 sequence is 17 residues long. The germline V gene has CDR1 LGHNA and CDR2 YSLEER. Trimming cost V 3 bases and J 0 bases, with 14 bases left between them. CDR3 nucleotides: TGCGCCAGCAGCCAGGGGCTCTCGCTTGCAACTAATGAAAAACTGTTTTTT. It specifies CASSQGLSLATNEKLFF.

The chain uses TRBV6-2 or TRBV6-3 and TRBJ1-2, with a possible D match to TRBD1 (5 bases). The length of the CDR3 is 13 residues. V lost 6 bases, J lost 8 bases, and 16 bases lay in between. Per the germline V gene, CDR1 is MNHEY and CDR2 is SVGEGT. The CDR3 DNA sequence: TGTGCCAGCAGCCTCGGGGGTCCCAACGGCTACACCTTC. Its protein product is CASSLGGPNGYTF.

The V call is TRBV30, the J call TRBJ2-7; tentatively, D is TRBD1 (6 bases). The CDR3 has 14 residues. Germline V gene data show CDR1 as GTSNPN and CDR2 as SVGIG (reference sequence). The germline V and J ends were trimmed by 3 bases and 6 bases, with 18 bases remaining between them. CDR3 sequence (DNA): TGTGCCTGGAGGGGACCAGGGGACCCTTCCGAGCAGTACTTC. This sequence encodes CAWRGPGDPSEQYF.

This chain connects TRBV6-5 to TRBJ1-6; D unresolved. Germline V gene lookup returns CDR1 MNHEY and CDR2 SVGAGI. The V and J ends lost 6 bases and 6 bases respectively, with 9 bases between them. The CDR3 has 13 residues. The DNA for the CDR3 is TGTGCCAGCAGCCCCGGGATTAATTCACCCCTCCACTTT. Protein sequence: CASSPGINSPLHF.

This chain links TRBV19 with TRBJ1-5; D unresolved. This CDR3 is 16 amino acids long. The V gene lost 4 bases and the J gene lost 1 base, with 14 bases spanning the gap. CDR1 is LNHDA and CDR2 is SQIVND in the germline V gene (reference sequence). As DNA, the CDR3 is TGTGCCAGTAGTACAACGCAGGTAGGAAGCAATCAGCCCCAGCATTTT. Its translation: CASSTTQVGSNQPQHF.

The V gene is TRBV15, the J gene TRBJ2-1; TRBD1 agrees at 10 bases. Germline CDR1 LNHNV, CDR2 YYDKDF (reference sequence). This CDR3 is 19 amino acids long. Losses at the gene ends were 0 bases for V and 4 bases for J; bases not matched to a gene: 12. The CDR3, as DNA: TGTGCCACCAGCAGAGATAGGGTCTCCGGGACAGGGGTATACAATGAGCAGTTCTTC. It is translated as CATSRDRVSGTGVYNEQFF.

This rearrangement joins TRBV5-6 to TRBJ1-2; perhaps TRBD1 as D (6 bases). V was trimmed by 2 bases and J by 0 bases, leaving 20 bases between them. Germline V gene data show CDR1 as SGHDT and CDR2 as YYEEEE. The CDR3 contains 18 residues. The CDR3 sequence: CASSLIVGQPNTNYGYTF. The CDR3 coding sequence is TGTGCCAGCAGCTTAATAGTCGGACAGCCGAATACTAACTATGGCTACACCTTC.

This clone was picked up a small number of times. This chain uses TRBV5-4 with TRBJ2-1; unclear D gene. Between the trimmed V and J ends, which lost 1 base and 9 bases, there was a span of 14 bases. The CDR3 contains 14 residues. The germline gives CDR1 SGHNT, CDR2 YYREEE (reference sequence). The DNA for the CDR3 is TGTGCCAGCAGCTTGTTGGGCTCCTTTGGTGAGCAGTTCTTC. Translation: CASSLLGSFGEQFF. Using reference TRBV5-4 and TRBJ2-1 for the parts outside the CDR3, the full variable domain is ETGVTQSPTHLIKTRGQQVTLRCSSQSGHNTVSWYQQALGQGPQFIFQYYREEENGRGNFPPRFSGLQFPNYSSELNVNALELDDSALYLCASSLLGSFGEQFFGPGTRLTVL.

A few counts support this clone. The V gene is TRBV27, the J gene TRBJ1-6, with D tentatively TRBD1 (6 bases). In germline, CDR1 is MNHEY, CDR2 SMNVEV (reference sequence). The CDR3 runs 16 residues. Trimming took 8 bases from V and 3 from J, leaving 17 bases between them. The CDR3 protein is CASRPSTGRYNSPLHF. CDR3 sequence (DNA): TGTGCCAGCCGACCTTCCACAGGGCGCTATAATTCACCCCTCCACTTT.

V usage is TRBV2 and J usage is TRBJ2-5, with TRBD2 identical over 9 bases. The J segment lost 5 bases and the V segment lost 6 bases, leaving 16 bases of the junction unmatched. Germline V gene data show CDR1 as SNHLY and CDR2 as FYNNEI. There are 17 residues in the CDR3. CDR3 sequence reads: CASRLTRAGGREETQYF. In DNA form, the CDR3 reads TGTGCCAGCAGGCTGACTCGAGCGGGGGGTCGGGAGGAGACCCAGTACTTC.

The chain has TRBV5-1 and TRBJ2-5, with 8 bases identical to TRBD2. Germline assignment: CDR1 SGHRS and CDR2 YFSETQ. The V gene end was trimmed by 3 bases and the J gene end by 5 bases; junction bases not matched to a gene: 3. This CDR3 is 13 amino acids long. The CDR3 sequence: CASSSRGGETQYF. As DNA, the CDR3 is TGCGCCAGCAGCTCCCGCGGGGGGGAGACCCAGTACTTC. Supplemented by reference TRBV5-1 and TRBJ2-5, the full variable domain reads KAGVTQTPRYLIKTRGQQVTLSCSPISGHRSVSWYQQTPGQGLQFLFEYFSETQRNKGNFPGRFSGRQFSNSRSEMNVSTLELGDSALYLCASSSRGGETQYFGPGTRLLVL.